A single sample gave rise to the 27 T cell receptor beta chains below, sequenced in a study of beta chain features in type 1 diabetes. The entirety of the isolated RNA underwent reverse transcription, so expressed TCRB transcripts were sequenced. Clones were read by immunoSEQ multiplex PCR, and TCRdb kept only the in-frame ones, dropping some. The repertoire includes under 90,000 clones, around a third of them detected once, and roughly 0.44% sits in the top ten. Sequenced input: stem cell memory CD4+ T cells from blood. These receptors originate from a woman younger than 30 in good health.

The sample holds a few counts of this clone. V and J are TRBV9 and TRBJ1-3; tentative D call: TRBD1 (5 bases). V was shortened by 3 bases and J by 9 bases, with 10 bases between the two germline ends. The V gene's germline CDR1 is SGDLS and CDR2 YYNGEE. The CDR3 is 12 amino acids. CDR3 sequence (DNA): TGTGCCAGCAGCGGTCCTAGGGGCACCATATATTTT. Its translation: CASSGPRGTIYF.

The rearrangement links TRBV6-5 to TRBJ1-5, with D unresolved. V was cut by 4 bases and J by 2 bases, with 9 bases left in between. CDR1 and CDR2 (germline): MNHEY, SVGAGI. The length of the CDR3 is 14 residues. In nucleotides, the CDR3 is TGTGCCAGCAGTTCTGCCGGGGGCAATCAGCCCCAGCATTTT. The encoded protein is CASSSAGGNQPQHF.

This clone was seen more than once but under ten times. The chain recombines TRBV10-3 with TRBJ2-1, with TRBD2 identical over 8 bases. Trimming cost V 8 bases and J 4 bases; bases outside gene matches: 10. The CDR3 has 15 residues. The germline CDR1 and CDR2 sequences are ENHRY and SYGVKD. For the CDR3, the DNA is TGTGCCATCTTTAGCGGGGAGGCCGGATACAATGAGCAGTTCTTC. As protein: CAIFSGEAGYNEQFF.

This clone was observed a few times. V gene TRBV7-2 combines with J gene TRBJ1-2; possibly TRBD1 for D (6 bases). The CDR3 is 16 amino acids. Germline CDR1 is SGHTA and CDR2 is FQGNSA. The V gene lost 1 base and the J gene lost 2 bases, with 14 bases spanning the gap. The DNA for the CDR3 is TGTGCCAGCAGCTTAGGGGGACGAGGACAGAACTATGGCTACACCTTC. Its translation is CASSLGGRGQNYGYTF.

This clone occurred a few times. The chain links TRBV5-6 to TRBJ1-2; 9 positions agree with TRBD1. V lost 4 bases, J lost 4 bases, and 5 bases stayed unmatched. The CDR3 is 14 amino acids. From germline, CDR1 is SGHDT and CDR2 YYEEEE. DNA of the CDR3: TGTGCCAGCAGCGTGGACAGGGGTACCTATGGCTACACCTTC. Translated: CASSVDRGTYGYTF.

The chain uses TRBV5-1 and TRBJ1-4; the match to TRBD1 covers 9 bases. The germline V gene encodes CDR1 SGHRS and CDR2 YFSETQ. The CDR3 consists of 15 residues. With V trimmed by 4 bases and J by 2 bases, 3 bases remained unmatched. The CDR3 spells CASSAGQGTNEKLFF. CDR3 nucleotide sequence: TGCGCCAGCAGCGCCGGACAGGGGACTAATGAAAAACTGTTTTTT.

The V gene is TRBV2, the J gene TRBJ2-3; D remains ambiguous. The CDR3 has 12 amino acids. V lost 3 bases and J lost 5, with 6 bases in between. The germline V gene has CDR1 SNHLY and CDR2 FYNNEI. Here the CDR3 DNA reads TGTGCCAGCAGTGAGGAGAGAGATACGCAGTATTTT. This codes for CASSEERDTQYF.

A few counts support this clone. The chain carries TRBV6-1 and TRBJ2-7; 7 nucleotides line up with TRBD1. Germline lookup yields CDR1 MNHNS and CDR2 SASEGT. The CDR3 runs to 14 residues. With 5 bases clipped from V and 5 bases from J, the junction kept 9 bases outside the gene matches. The CDR3 bases are TGTGCCAGCAGTCTCCTGACAGGGATGAACGAGCAGTACTTC. This codes for CASSLLTGMNEQYF.

This clone was seen only a few times. The CDR3 DNA is TGTGCCAGCTCACCACCAAACGGGGGGGCCCACAATGAGCAGTTCTTC. Translating it yields CASSPPNGGAHNEQFF. The chain has TRBV18 and TRBJ2-1; 8 positions match TRBD2. The length of the CDR3 is 16 residues. CDR1 KGHSH and CDR2 LQKENI come from the germline V gene. The ends lost 0 bases at V and 5 bases at J; junction bases unmatched: 6. Full variable domain (missing parts from reference TRBV18 and TRBJ2-1): NAGVMQNPRHLVRRRGQEARLRCSPMKGHSHVYWYRQLPEEGLKFMVYLQKENIIDESGMPKERFSAEFPKEGPSILRIQQVVRGDSAAYFCASSPPNGGAHNEQFFGPGTRLTVL.

The rearrangement links TRBV30 to TRBJ1-1; TRBD1 is a possible D gene (5 bases). V was trimmed by 5 bases and J by 0 bases, leaving 10 bases between them. The CDR3 is made up of 13 amino acids. CDR1 and CDR2 from the germline V gene are GTSNPN and SVGIG (reference sequence). The CDR3 sequence: CAWGASLNTEAFF. CDR3 DNA sequence: TGTGCCTGGGGGGCTTCTTTGAACACTGAAGCTTTCTTT.

The sample holds a few counts of this clone. The chain has TRBV7-9 and TRBJ2-7; 8 bases match TRBD1. Germline CDR1 SEHNR, CDR2 FQNEAQ (reference sequence). The ends lost 3 bases at V and 1 base at J; junction bases unmatched: 8. The CDR3 has 16 amino acids. The CDR3 region has the DNA TGTGCCAGCAGCTTGGGGGTGAGGACAGGGTCCTACGAGCAGTACTTC. As protein: CASSLGVRTGSYEQYF.

The DNA of the CDR3 is TGTGCCAGCAGTAACCAGGGGAAAGCTTTCTTT. Protein sequence: CASSNQGKAFF. The J gene is TRBJ1-1, the V gene TRBV6-5; tentatively, D is TRBD1 (6 bases). The germline V and J ends were trimmed by 5 bases and 9 bases, with 10 bases remaining between them. Looked up from germline, CDR1 is MNHEY and CDR2 is SVGAGI. This CDR3 contains 11 residues.

The chain recombines TRBV13 with TRBJ2-4; unclear D gene. Trimming pared 5 bases from V and 2 bases from J, leaving 7 bases between. Germline values: CDR1 PRHDT, CDR2 FYEKMQ (reference sequence). The CDR3 consists of 13 residues. CDR3 residues: CASSTLSKNIQYF. CDR3 DNA sequence: TGTGCCAGCAGCACACTATCCAAAAACATTCAGTACTTC. Full variable domain (outside the CDR3, taken from reference TRBV13 and TRBJ2-4): AAGVIQSPRHLIKEKRETATLKCYPIPRHDTVYWYQQGPGQDPQFLISFYEKMQSDKGSIPDRFSAQQFSDYHSELNMSSLELGDSALYFCASSTLSKNIQYFGAGTRLSVL.

Concerning this clone itself: The identical CDR3 is also encoded by other nucleotide sequences in the sample. V gene TRBV5-1 combines with J gene TRBJ2-3; TRBD1 might be the D (6 bases). Germline V lookup: CDR1 SGHRS, CDR2 YFSETQ. V was clipped by 3 bases and J by 5 bases, with 19 bases between them. CDR3 size: 16 residues. CDR3 region: CASSSSDRAVGDTQYF. In DNA, the CDR3 is TGCGCCAGCAGCTCCTCGGACAGAGCGGTAGGAGATACGCAGTATTTT. Using reference TRBV5-1 and TRBJ2-3 for the parts outside the CDR3, the full variable domain is KAGVTQTPRYLIKTRGQQVTLSCSPISGHRSVSWYQQTPGQGLQFLFEYFSETQRNKGNFPGRFSGRQFSNSRSEMNVSTLELGDSALYLCASSSSDRAVGDTQYFGPGTRLTVL.

This rearrangement joins TRBV15 to TRBJ2-5; 7 positions match TRBD1. The CDR3 contains 15 residues. Germline trimming cut 0 bases from V and 4 bases from J; bases unmatched to any gene: 5. Germline CDR1 reads LNHNV; CDR2 reads YYDKDF (reference sequence). CDR3 residues: CATSRDRGGLETQYF. The DNA of the CDR3 is TGTGCCACCAGCAGAGATAGAGGGGGCCTAGAGACCCAGTACTTC.

This clone occurred a few times. V is TRBV7-9 and J is TRBJ1-6; 8 bases match TRBD1. CDR3 length equals 14 residues. Germline-derived CDR1 and CDR2 are SEHNR and FQNEAQ (reference sequence). V lost 4 bases and J lost 8; bases outside the gene matches: 4. The CDR3 sequence is CASSWTGFDSPLHF. CDR3 sequence (DNA): TGTGCCAGCAGCTGGACAGGGTTTGATTCACCCCTCCACTTT.

This chain links TRBV30 with TRBJ1-1; D is unclear. The CDR3 totals 13 residues. CDR1 is GTSNPN, CDR2 SVGIG, per germline (reference sequence). The ends were cut back, 0 bases at V and 4 bases at J, with 9 bases in the middle. CDR3 in DNA: TGTGCCTGGAGTGTGGGGAGGGCCACTGAAGCTTTCTTT. Residues: CAWSVGRATEAFF.

The chain is built from TRBV5-5 and TRBJ2-7; TRBD1 agrees at 8 bases. The germline gives CDR1 SGHKS, CDR2 YYEKEE (reference sequence). This CDR3 has 16 residues. V shed 2 bases and J 2 bases; nucleotides not matched to a gene: 9. The CDR3 protein is CASSFGLQGETYEQYF. The CDR3 DNA sequence: TGTGCCAGCAGCTTTGGCCTACAGGGGGAAACCTACGAGCAGTACTTC.

V is TRBV5-4 and J is TRBJ2-3, with 7 bases fitting TRBD2. CDR3 length: 15 residues. The junction had 7 bases not matched to a gene; V was cut back by 0 bases and J by 6 bases. CDR1 is SGHNT, CDR2 YYREEE, per germline (reference sequence). CDR3 region: CASSLGLAGMDTQYF. The CDR3 nucleotides are TGTGCCAGCAGCTTGGGACTAGCAGGGATGGATACGCAGTATTTT.

The J gene is TRBJ2-2, the V gene TRBV7-9, with 7 bases lining up with TRBD2. The V and J ends lost 8 bases and 6 bases, in that order; junction bases with no gene match: 9. Germline CDR1 and CDR2: SEHNR and FQNEAQ (reference sequence). The CDR3 spans 14 residues. CDR3: CASASSGAAGELFF. In nucleotides, the CDR3 is TGTGCCAGCGCTTCCAGCGGGGCGGCCGGGGAGCTGTTTTTT.

This rearrangement joins TRBV6-5 to TRBJ2-7, with 8 bases matching TRBD1. The J segment lost 4 bases and the V segment lost 5 bases, leaving 7 bases of the junction unmatched. The CDR3 totals 14 residues. Germline loops: CDR1 MNHEY, CDR2 SVGAGI. The CDR3 protein is CASSRSRGLYEQYF. DNA for the CDR3: TGTGCCAGCAGTCGGAGCAGGGGGCTGTACGAGCAGTACTTC.

The chain combines TRBV7-9 with TRBJ2-7, with 7 bases aligning to TRBD2. V was pared by 4 bases and J by 0 bases, with 3 bases of the junction left unmatched. This CDR3 comprises 14 residues. The germline V gene encodes CDR1 SEHNR and CDR2 FQNEAQ (reference sequence). DNA of the CDR3: TGTGCCAGCAGCTCAGGGAGGGTCTCCTACGAGCAGTACTTC. Its protein product is CASSSGRVSYEQYF.

Only a few counts were recorded for this clone. Other nucleotide sequences from this sample produce the same CDR3. The rearrangement uses TRBV5-6 and TRBJ2-5; unclear D gene. CDR3 length equals 13 residues. V lost 0 bases and J lost 4, with 7 bases in between. CDR1 is SGHDT, CDR2 YYEEEE, per germline. CDR3 residues: CASSLDSRETQYF. CDR3 DNA sequence: TGTGCCAGCAGCTTGGACTCCCGAGAGACCCAGTACTTC. The full variable domain, completed using reference TRBV5-6 and TRBJ2-5, is DAGVTQSPTHLIKTRGQQVTLRCSPKSGHDTVSWYQQALGQGPQFIFQYYEEEERQRGNFPDRFSGHQFPNYSSELNVNALLLGDSALYLCASSLDSRETQYFGPGTRLLVL.

This clone showed up just a few times. The V and J genes are TRBV9 and TRBJ1-1; D not certain. This CDR3 is built from 13 residues. Trimming pared 1 base from V and 5 bases from J, leaving 9 bases between. The germline V gene has CDR1 SGDLS and CDR2 YYNGEE. The CDR3 coding sequence is TGTGCCAGCAGCGTATCACCAGAAACTGAAGCTTTCTTT. Protein product: CASSVSPETEAFF.

The gene calls are TRBV30 and TRBJ1-5; 9 positions match TRBD1. Germline V gene sequence: CDR1 GTSNPN, CDR2 SVGIG (reference sequence). Trimming at V came to 3 bases and at J to 5 bases, leaving 5 bases not matched to a gene. This CDR3 spans 14 amino acids. This CDR3 reads CAWRGTGTYQPQHF. The CDR3 DNA follows: TGTGCCTGGAGGGGGACAGGGACCTATCAGCCCCAGCATTTT.

This rearrangement joins TRBV6-5 to TRBJ1-6; TRBD1 aligns across 9 bases. V shed 7 bases and J 9 bases; nucleotides not matched to a gene: 7. CDR1 and CDR2 from the germline V gene are MNHEY and SVGAGI. The CDR3 extends over 14 amino acids. CDR3 sequence reads: CASTWDRDSSPLHF. The CDR3 DNA follows: TGTGCCAGCACCTGGGACAGGGATAGTTCACCCCTCCACTTT.

This clone appeared a few times. In DNA, the CDR3 is TGTGCCTGGAGGACAGGGTTTCACGTCACTGAAGCTTTCTTT. This translates into CAWRTGFHVTEAFF. This sequence joins TRBV30 and TRBJ1-1; 7 bases match TRBD1. Unmatched junction bases numbered 8, after V lost 3 bases and J lost 4 bases. Germline V gives CDR1 GTSNPN, CDR2 SVGIG (reference sequence). This CDR3 region has 14 residues. The full variable domain, in which reference TRBV30 and TRBJ1-1 provide the parts outside the CDR3, is SQTIHQWPATLVQPVGSPLSLECTVEGTSNPNLYWYRQAAGRGLQLLFYSVGIGQISSEVPQNLSASRPQDRQFILSSKKLLLSDSGFYLCAWRTGFHVTEAFFGQGTRLTVV.